The 3 T cell receptor beta chains reported below all come from one sample, sequenced in a study of blood T cell repertoires in COVID-19. The assay was immunoSEQ multiplex PCR, and TCRdb's table has in-frame clones only and misses some. The sample records about 66,000 clones, about four fifths being singletons. Source material: peripheral blood. These receptors all stem from a human donor in a cohort sampled during active COVID-19.

The rearrangement joins TRBV27 to TRBJ2-7, with a possible D match to TRBD2 (6 bases). Looked up from germline, CDR1 is MNHEY and CDR2 is SMNVEV (reference sequence). This CDR3 contains 13 residues. Trimming stripped 10 bases from V and 1 base from J, with 14 bases between. The CDR3 spells CATRGGASYEQYF. In DNA form, the CDR3 reads TGTGCCACCCGGGGCGGGGCTTCCTACGAGCAGTACTTC.

The CDR3 protein is CASSRSGGSFYNEQFF. Written as DNA, the CDR3 is TGTGCCAGCAGCCGTAGTGGCGGGAGTTTCTACAATGAGCAGTTCTTC. The chain recombines TRBV28 with TRBJ2-1, with 7 bases lining up with TRBD2. Unmatched junction bases numbered 11, after V lost 6 bases and J lost 3 bases. Per germline, CDR1 MDHEN and CDR2 SYDVKM. The CDR3 runs to 16 residues.

This chain uses TRBV3-1 (or the pseudogene TRBV3-2) with TRBJ2-7; 10 bases line up with TRBD1. The CDR3 totals 15 residues. V trimming: 3 bases; J trimming: 2 bases; junction bases outside the gene matches: 4. CDR1 LGHDT and CDR2 YNNKEL come from the germline V gene (reference sequence). The CDR3, as DNA: TGTGCCAGCAGCCAGACAGGGGGCCCCACCTACGAGCAGTACTTC. It encodes CASSQTGGPTYEQYF.